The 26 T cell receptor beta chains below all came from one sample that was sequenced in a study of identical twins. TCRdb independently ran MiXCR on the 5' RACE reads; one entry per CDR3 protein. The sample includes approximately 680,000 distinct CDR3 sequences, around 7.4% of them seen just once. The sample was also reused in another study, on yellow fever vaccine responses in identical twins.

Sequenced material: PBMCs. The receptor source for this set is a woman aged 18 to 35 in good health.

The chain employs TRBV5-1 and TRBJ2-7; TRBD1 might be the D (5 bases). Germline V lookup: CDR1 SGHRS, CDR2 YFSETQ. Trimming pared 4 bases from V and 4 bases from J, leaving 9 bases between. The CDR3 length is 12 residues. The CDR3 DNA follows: TGCGCCAGCAGCGGAACAGGTTACGAGCAGTACTTC. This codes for CASSGTGYEQYF.

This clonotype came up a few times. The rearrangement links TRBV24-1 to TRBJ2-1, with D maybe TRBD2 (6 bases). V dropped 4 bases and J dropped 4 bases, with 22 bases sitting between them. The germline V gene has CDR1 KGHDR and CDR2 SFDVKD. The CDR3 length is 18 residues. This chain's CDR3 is CATSDQPRLAGQYNEQFF. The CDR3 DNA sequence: TGTGCCACCAGTGACCAACCCAGGCTCGCGGGGCAATACAATGAGCAGTTCTTC.

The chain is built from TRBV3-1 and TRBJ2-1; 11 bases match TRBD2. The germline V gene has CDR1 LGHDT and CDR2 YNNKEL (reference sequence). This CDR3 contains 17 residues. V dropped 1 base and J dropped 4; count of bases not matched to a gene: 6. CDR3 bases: TGTGCCAGCAGCCAAGTAGCGGGGGGGCTCAGGTACAATGAGCAGTTCTTC. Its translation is CASSQVAGGLRYNEQFF.

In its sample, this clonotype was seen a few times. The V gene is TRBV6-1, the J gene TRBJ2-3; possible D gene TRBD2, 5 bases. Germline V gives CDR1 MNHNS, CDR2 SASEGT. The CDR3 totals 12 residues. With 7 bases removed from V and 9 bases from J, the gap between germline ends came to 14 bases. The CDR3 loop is CASTTSSSTQYF. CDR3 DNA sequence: TGTGCCAGCACCACATCCTCTAGCACGCAGTATTTT.

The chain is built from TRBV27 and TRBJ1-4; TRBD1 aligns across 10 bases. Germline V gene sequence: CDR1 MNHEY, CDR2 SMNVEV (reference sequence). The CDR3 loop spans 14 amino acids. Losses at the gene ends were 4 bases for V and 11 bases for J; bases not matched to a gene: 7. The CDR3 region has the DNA TGTGCCAGCAGTTCAGGGACAGGGGTCGGGAAACTGTTTTTT. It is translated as CASSSGTGVGKLFF.

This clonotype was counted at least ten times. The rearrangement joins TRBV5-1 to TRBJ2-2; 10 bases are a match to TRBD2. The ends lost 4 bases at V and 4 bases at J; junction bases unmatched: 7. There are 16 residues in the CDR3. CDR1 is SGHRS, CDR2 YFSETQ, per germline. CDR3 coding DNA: TGCGCCAGCAGCCTCAGGACTAGCGGATCCACCGGGGAGCTGTTTTTT. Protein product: CASSLRTSGSTGELFF.

The CDR3 loop reads CASSLEVAGTTGWIDQPQHF. CDR3 coding DNA: TGTGCCAGCAGCTTAGAGGTCGCGGGCACGACAGGGTGGATTGATCAGCCCCAGCATTTT. V is TRBV7-6 and J is TRBJ1-5; 7 bases map to TRBD1. Per the germline V gene, CDR1 is SGHVS and CDR2 is FNYEAQ. This CDR3 is built from 20 residues. J was trimmed by 5 bases and V by 1 base; bases with no gene match: 20.

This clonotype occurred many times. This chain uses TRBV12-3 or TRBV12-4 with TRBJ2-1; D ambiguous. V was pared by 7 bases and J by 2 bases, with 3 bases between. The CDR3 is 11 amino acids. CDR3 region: CASTAYNEQFF. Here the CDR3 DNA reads TGTGCCAGCACTGCCTACAATGAGCAGTTCTTC.

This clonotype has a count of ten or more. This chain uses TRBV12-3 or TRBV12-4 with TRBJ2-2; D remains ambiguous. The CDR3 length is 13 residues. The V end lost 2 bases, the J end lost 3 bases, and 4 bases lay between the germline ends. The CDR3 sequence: CASSLTDTGELFF. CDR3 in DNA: TGTGCCAGCAGTTTAACAGACACCGGGGAGCTGTTTTTT.

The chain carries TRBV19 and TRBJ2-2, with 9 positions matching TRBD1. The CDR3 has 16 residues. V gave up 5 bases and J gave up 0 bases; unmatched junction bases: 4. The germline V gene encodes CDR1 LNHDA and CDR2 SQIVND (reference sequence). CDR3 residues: CASSQGTGSNTGELFF. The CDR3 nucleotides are TGTGCCAGTAGTCAGGGGACAGGGTCGAACACCGGGGAGCTGTTTTTT.

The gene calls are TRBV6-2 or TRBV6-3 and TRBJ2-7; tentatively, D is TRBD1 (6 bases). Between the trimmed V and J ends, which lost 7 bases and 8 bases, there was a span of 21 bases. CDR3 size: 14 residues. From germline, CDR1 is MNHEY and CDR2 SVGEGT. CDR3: CASTETEQGLKQYV. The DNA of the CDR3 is TGTGCCAGCACCGAAACGGAGCAGGGGCTAAAGCAGTACGTC.

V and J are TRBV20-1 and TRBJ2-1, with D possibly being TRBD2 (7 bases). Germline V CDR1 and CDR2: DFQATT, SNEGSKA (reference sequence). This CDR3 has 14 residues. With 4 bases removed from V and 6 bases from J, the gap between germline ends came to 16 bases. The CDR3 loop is CSATRGHASNEQFF. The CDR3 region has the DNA TGCAGTGCTACGCGGGGGCATGCTAGCAATGAGCAGTTCTTC.

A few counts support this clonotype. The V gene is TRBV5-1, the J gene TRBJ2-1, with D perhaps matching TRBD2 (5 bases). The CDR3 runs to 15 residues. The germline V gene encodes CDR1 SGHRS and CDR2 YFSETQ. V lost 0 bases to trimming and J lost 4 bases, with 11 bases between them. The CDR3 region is CASSLEGVRYNEQFF. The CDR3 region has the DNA TGCGCCAGCAGCTTGGAGGGAGTTAGATACAATGAGCAGTTCTTC.

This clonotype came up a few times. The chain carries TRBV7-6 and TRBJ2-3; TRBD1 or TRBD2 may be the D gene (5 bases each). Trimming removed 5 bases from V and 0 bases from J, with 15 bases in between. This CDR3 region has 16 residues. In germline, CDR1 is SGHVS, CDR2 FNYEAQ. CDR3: CASSRATGPSTDTQYF. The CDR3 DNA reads TGTGCCAGCAGCAGGGCTACGGGGCCCAGCACAGATACGCAGTATTTT. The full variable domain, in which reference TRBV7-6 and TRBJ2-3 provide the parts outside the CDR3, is GAGVSQSPRYKVTKRGQDVALRCDPISGHVSLYWYRQALGQGPEFLTYFNYEAQQDKSGLPNDRFSAERPEGSISTLTIQRTEQRDSAMYRCASSRATGPSTDTQYFGPGTRLTVL.

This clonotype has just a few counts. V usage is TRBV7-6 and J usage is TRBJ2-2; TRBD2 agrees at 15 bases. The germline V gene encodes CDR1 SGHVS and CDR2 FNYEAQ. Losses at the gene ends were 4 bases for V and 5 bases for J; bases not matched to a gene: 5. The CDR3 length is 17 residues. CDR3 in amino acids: CASSSGLAGGRTGELFF. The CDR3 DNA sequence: TGTGCCAGCAGCTCCGGACTAGCGGGGGGGAGGACCGGGGAGCTGTTTTTT.

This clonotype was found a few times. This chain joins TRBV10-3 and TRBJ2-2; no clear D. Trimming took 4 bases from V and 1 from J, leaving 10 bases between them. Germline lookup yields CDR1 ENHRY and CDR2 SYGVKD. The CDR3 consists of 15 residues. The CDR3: CAISVGQVNTGELFF. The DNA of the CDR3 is TGTGCCATCAGTGTGGGCCAGGTGAACACCGGGGAGCTGTTTTTT.

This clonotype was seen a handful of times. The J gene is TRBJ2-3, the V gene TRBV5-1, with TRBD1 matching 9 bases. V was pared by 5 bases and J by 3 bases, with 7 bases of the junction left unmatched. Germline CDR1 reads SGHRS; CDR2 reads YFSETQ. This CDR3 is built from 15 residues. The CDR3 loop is CASSPTGGITDTQYF. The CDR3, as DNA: TGCGCCAGCAGTCCTACAGGGGGCATTACAGATACGCAGTATTTT. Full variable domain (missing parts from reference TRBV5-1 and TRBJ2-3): KAGVTQTPRYLIKTRGQQVTLSCSPISGHRSVSWYQQTPGQGLQFLFEYFSETQRNKGNFPGRFSGRQFSNSRSEMNVSTLELGDSALYLCASSPTGGITDTQYFGPGTRLTVL.

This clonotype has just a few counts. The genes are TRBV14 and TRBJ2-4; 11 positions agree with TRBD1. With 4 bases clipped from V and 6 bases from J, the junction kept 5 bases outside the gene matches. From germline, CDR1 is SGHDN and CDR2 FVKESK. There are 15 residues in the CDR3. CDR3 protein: CASSPGTGGGNIQYF. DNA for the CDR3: TGTGCCAGCAGCCCCGGGACAGGGGGGGGAAACATTCAGTACTTC.

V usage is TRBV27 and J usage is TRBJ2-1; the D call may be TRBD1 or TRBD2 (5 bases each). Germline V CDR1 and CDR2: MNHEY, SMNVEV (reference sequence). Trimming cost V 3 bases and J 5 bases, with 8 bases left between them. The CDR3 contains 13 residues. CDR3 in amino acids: CASSFRENNEQFF. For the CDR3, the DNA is TGTGCCAGCAGTTTCAGGGAGAACAATGAGCAGTTCTTC.

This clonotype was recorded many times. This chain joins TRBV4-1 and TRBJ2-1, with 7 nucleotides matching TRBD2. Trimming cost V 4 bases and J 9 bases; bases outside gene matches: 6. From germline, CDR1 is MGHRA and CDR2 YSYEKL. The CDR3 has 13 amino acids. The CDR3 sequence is CASSPWTRSEQFF. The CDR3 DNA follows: TGCGCCAGCAGCCCCTGGACTAGATCTGAGCAGTTCTTC.

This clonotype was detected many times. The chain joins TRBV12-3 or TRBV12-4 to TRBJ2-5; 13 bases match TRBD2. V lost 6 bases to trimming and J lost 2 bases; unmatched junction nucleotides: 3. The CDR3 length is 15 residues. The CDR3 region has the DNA TGTGCCAGCAGCCGACTAGCGGGGGGACAAGAGACCCAGTACTTC. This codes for CASSRLAGGQETQYF.

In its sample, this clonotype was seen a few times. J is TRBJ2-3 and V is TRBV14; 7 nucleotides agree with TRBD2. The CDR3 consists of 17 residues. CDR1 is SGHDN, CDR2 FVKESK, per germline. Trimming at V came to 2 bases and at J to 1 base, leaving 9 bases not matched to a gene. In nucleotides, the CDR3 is TGTGCCAGCAGCCAATACCTAACTAGCGTGGGCACAGATACGCAGTATTTT. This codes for CASSQYLTSVGTDTQYF.

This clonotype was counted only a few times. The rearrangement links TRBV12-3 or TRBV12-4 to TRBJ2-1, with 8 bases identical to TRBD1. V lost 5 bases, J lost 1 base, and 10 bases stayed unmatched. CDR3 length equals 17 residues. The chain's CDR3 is CASSPPRGQSSYNEQFF. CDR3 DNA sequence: TGTGCCAGCAGTCCCCCCAGGGGGCAAAGTTCCTACAATGAGCAGTTCTTC.

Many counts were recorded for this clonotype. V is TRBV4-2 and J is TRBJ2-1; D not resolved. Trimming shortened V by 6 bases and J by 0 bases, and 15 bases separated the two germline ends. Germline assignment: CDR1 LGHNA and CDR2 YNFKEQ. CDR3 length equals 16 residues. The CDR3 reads CASRRTRDISYNEQFF. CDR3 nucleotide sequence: TGTGCCAGCAGACGAACGAGAGACATCTCCTACAATGAGCAGTTCTTC.

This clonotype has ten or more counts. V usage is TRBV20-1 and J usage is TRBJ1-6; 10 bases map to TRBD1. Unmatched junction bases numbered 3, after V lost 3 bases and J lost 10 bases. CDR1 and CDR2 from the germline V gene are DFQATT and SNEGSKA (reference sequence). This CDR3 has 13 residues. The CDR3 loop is CSARDRGSSPLHF. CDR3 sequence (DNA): TGCAGTGCTAGGGACAGGGGGTCCTCACCCCTCCACTTT.

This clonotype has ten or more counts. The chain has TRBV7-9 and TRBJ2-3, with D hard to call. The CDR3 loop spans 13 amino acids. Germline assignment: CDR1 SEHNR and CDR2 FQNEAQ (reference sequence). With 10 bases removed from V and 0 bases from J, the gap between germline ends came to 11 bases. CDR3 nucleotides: TGTGCCACCCGGGCGGCTAGCACAGATACGCAGTATTTT. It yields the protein CATRAASTDTQYF.